Below are 15 T cell receptor beta chains sequenced from a single sample in a study of blood T cell repertoires in COVID-19. The table came from immunoSEQ multiplex PCR; TCRdb's copy has only in-frame clones and leaves some out. Of nearly 95,000 clones listed, around 86% are singletons. Sequenced material: peripheral blood. The receptors stem from an elderly woman with acute or convalescent COVID-19.

The chain joins TRBV9 to TRBJ2-1, with 9 nucleotides matching TRBD2. Germline trimming cut 1 base from V and 5 bases from J; bases unmatched to any gene: 7. From germline, CDR1 is SGDLS and CDR2 YYNGEE. The CDR3 totals 16 residues. Here the CDR3 DNA reads TGTGCCAGCAGCGTACAAGCGGGGGGAGATAACAATGAGCAGTTCTTC. Protein sequence: CASSVQAGGDNNEQFF.

The V call is TRBV3-1 (or the pseudogene TRBV3-2), the J call TRBJ2-5; 10 bases match TRBD2. V lost 0 bases to trimming and J lost 5 bases; unmatched junction nucleotides: 6. The CDR3 has 16 residues. The germline V gene encodes CDR1 LGHDT and CDR2 YNNKEL (reference sequence). The CDR3 sequence is CASSQDVAGGRETQYF. CDR3 DNA: TGTGCCAGCAGCCAAGACGTAGCGGGGGGCCGGGAGACCCAGTACTTC.

This chain links TRBV18 with TRBJ2-1; TRBD1 aligns across 7 bases. J gave up 6 bases and V 3 bases, and 8 bases lay outside the gene matches. This CDR3 is built from 15 residues. Germline CDR1 and CDR2: KGHSH and LQKENI. The CDR3: CASSPEQGSLNEQFF. The CDR3 coding sequence is TGTGCCAGCTCACCTGAACAGGGGAGTCTCAATGAGCAGTTCTTC. Together with reference TRBV18 and TRBJ2-1, the CDR3 gives the full variable domain: NAGVMQNPRHLVRRRGQEARLRCSPMKGHSHVYWYRQLPEEGLKFMVYLQKENIIDESGMPKERFSAEFPKEGPSILRIQQVVRGDSAAYFCASSPEQGSLNEQFFGPGTRLTVL.

This chain links TRBV18 with TRBJ2-3; D not certain. V was cut by 3 bases and J by 6 bases, with 4 bases left in between. The germline V gene has CDR1 KGHSH and CDR2 LQKENI. The CDR3 has 11 residues. The CDR3 DNA reads TGTGCCAGCTCACCTTCGGATACGCAGTATTTT. This codes for CASSPSDTQYF.

V is TRBV4-3 and J is TRBJ2-3; 10 nucleotides line up with TRBD1. The J segment lost 4 bases and the V segment lost 4 bases, leaving 14 bases of the junction unmatched. There are 18 residues in the CDR3. CDR1 is LGHNA, CDR2 YSLEER, per germline. The CDR3 protein is CASSPYQGDRGIADTQYF. The CDR3 DNA reads as TGCGCCAGCAGCCCGTACCAAGGGGACAGGGGCATCGCAGATACGCAGTATTTT.

The rearrangement joins TRBV12-5 to TRBJ2-7; 7 nucleotides match TRBD2. CDR3 length: 15 amino acids. The junction had 7 bases not matched to a gene; V was cut back by 1 base and J by 4 bases. Germline CDR1 and CDR2: LGHNT and FRNRAP. The CDR3 here is CASGLGGGSGYEQYF. CDR3 DNA sequence: TGTGCTAGTGGTTTGGGGGGAGGGTCCGGTTACGAGCAGTACTTC.

The V and J genes are TRBV7-8 and TRBJ1-4; D is undetermined. The germline V and J ends were trimmed by 2 bases and 8 bases, with 15 bases remaining between them. Germline V gene lookup returns CDR1 SGHVS and CDR2 FQNEAQ. CDR3 length: 15 residues. The CDR3: CASSLLERPKEKLFF. CDR3 DNA sequence: TGTGCCAGCAGCTTATTAGAGAGGCCCAAGGAAAAACTGTTTTTT. The whole variable domain, remainder taken from reference TRBV7-8 and TRBJ1-4, is GAGVSQSPRYKVAKRGQDVALRCDPISGHVSLFWYQQALGQGPEFLTYFQNEAQLDKSGLPSDRFFAERPEGSVSTLKIQRTQQEDSAVYLCASSLLERPKEKLFFGSGTQLSVL.

The J gene is TRBJ2-1, the V gene TRBV27, with D possibly being TRBD2 (5 bases). The CDR3 runs 15 residues. V was clipped by 4 bases and J by 0 bases, with 10 bases between them. The germline V gene has CDR1 MNHEY and CDR2 SMNVEV (reference sequence). The CDR3 sequence is CASSYGVSSYNEQFF. The CDR3 nucleotides read TGTGCCAGCAGTTACGGGGTTAGCTCCTACAATGAGCAGTTCTTC.

J is TRBJ1-6 and V is TRBV5-4; D uncertain. The CDR3 covers 14 residues. Trimming took off 0 bases at V and 8 bases at J, with 9 bases between the two ends. Germline CDR1 SGHNT, CDR2 YYREEE (reference sequence). The CDR3 nucleotides read TGTGCCAGCAGCTTGGCCCTCGGTGATTCACCCCTCCACTTT. This codes for CASSLALGDSPLHF.

This chain links TRBV7-3 with TRBJ2-1; a weak D match, TRBD1 (6 bases). Per germline, CDR1 SGHTA and CDR2 FQGTGA. The CDR3 extends over 15 amino acids. Trimming cost V 5 bases and J 4 bases, with 15 bases left between them. Written as DNA, the CDR3 is TGTGCCAGCAGCCAGGGGCTAGTTAGGTACAATGAGCAGTTCTTC. Its translation: CASSQGLVRYNEQFF.

The rearrangement uses TRBV15 and TRBJ1-1; 8 bases fit TRBD1. With V trimmed by 0 bases and J by 4 bases, 7 bases remained unmatched. Germline V gene data show CDR1 as LNHNV and CDR2 as YYDKDF (reference sequence). The CDR3 runs to 16 residues. CDR3 protein: CATSRDQGARGTEAFF. CDR3 sequence (DNA): TGTGCCACCAGCAGAGATCAGGGGGCACGCGGCACTGAAGCTTTCTTT. Full variable domain (remainder filled in from reference TRBV15 and TRBJ1-1): DAMVIQNPRYQVTQFGKPVTLSCSQTLNHNVMYWYQQKSSQAPKLLFHYYDKDFNNEADTPDNFQSRRPNTSFCFLDIRSPGLGDTAMYLCATSRDQGARGTEAFFGQGTRLTVV.

J is TRBJ2-1 and V is TRBV18; D is unresolved. The CDR3 extends over 14 amino acids. Germline CDR1 KGHSH, CDR2 LQKENI. Trimming took off 3 bases at V and 4 bases at J, with 10 bases between the two ends. The DNA for the CDR3 is TGTGCCAGCTCACCTTCGACTCCTTACAATGAGCAGTTCTTC. This encodes CASSPSTPYNEQFF.

The chain links TRBV30 to TRBJ1-3; TRBD1 matches 10 bases. The V gene's germline CDR1 is GTSNPN and CDR2 SVGIG (reference sequence). After removal of 3 bases from V and 4 bases from J, the junction contained 3 bases not matched to a gene. The CDR3 length is 14 residues. CDR3 protein: CAWRGQGKGNTIYF. CDR3 nucleotides: TGTGCCTGGAGGGGACAGGGGAAAGGAAACACCATATATTTT.

The chain couples TRBV12-3 or TRBV12-4 to TRBJ1-3; 8 nucleotides line up with TRBD1. This CDR3 has 13 residues. Losses at the gene ends were 6 bases for V and 7 bases for J; bases not matched to a gene: 5. The CDR3 DNA follows: TGTGCCAGCAGATCCAGGGGGCCGAACACCATATATTTT. Translation gives CASRSRGPNTIYF.

This clone appeared a single time. The chain uses TRBV27 and TRBJ1-1; D unclear. CDR1 and CDR2 (germline): MNHEY, SMNVEV (reference sequence). Trimming took off 1 base at V and 6 bases at J, with 9 bases between the two ends. The CDR3 is made up of 13 amino acids. The CDR3 DNA follows: TGTGCCAGCAGTTTATTATCCCCCTCTGAAGCTTTCTTT. This encodes CASSLLSPSEAFF.